A single sample gave rise to the 12 T cell receptor beta chains below, sequenced in a study of patients and donors after allogeneic stem cell transplantation. TCRdb itself ran the RT-PCR reads through MiXCR, one entry per CDR3 protein. The sample lists approximately 160,000 distinct CDR3 sequences; 24% were seen once. The material sequenced was blood, either unsorted or a sorted T cell fraction (not recorded which). The receptors were gathered from a human donor who was either an allogeneic HSCT recipient or a stem cell or donor lymphocyte infusion donor (not recorded which). It is not recorded whose cells these are; they may come from a transplant donor.

The gene calls are TRBV7-3 and TRBJ2-2, with D uncertain. The length of the CDR3 is 12 residues. Trimming pared 5 bases from V and 7 bases from J, leaving 8 bases between. From germline, CDR1 is SGHTA and CDR2 FQGTGA. The CDR3 DNA reads TGTGCCAGCAGCACGTACGGCGGGGAGCTGTTTTTT. It codes for CASSTYGGELFF.

The J gene is TRBJ1-6, the V gene TRBV18, with D possibly matching TRBD1 (6 bases). This CDR3 comprises 15 residues. Germline V gene sequence: CDR1 KGHSH, CDR2 LQKENI. With 4 bases removed from V and 9 bases from J, the gap between germline ends came to 16 bases. The CDR3 DNA follows: TGTGCCAGCTCACGGAACCGGGACAAAATTTCACCCCTCCACTTT. Amino acids: CASSRNRDKISPLHF.

The chain is built from TRBV4-2 and TRBJ2-7; D is unclear. Per germline, CDR1 LGHNA and CDR2 YNFKEQ. The germline V and J ends were trimmed by 0 bases and 1 base, with 7 bases remaining between them. This CDR3 region has 14 residues. The CDR3 region is CASSQDLGSYEQYF. DNA for the CDR3: TGTGCCAGCAGCCAAGATCTAGGATCCTACGAGCAGTACTTC.

This chain links TRBV20-1 with TRBJ2-3; D not resolved. Germline loops: CDR1 DFQATT, CDR2 SNEGSKA (reference sequence). The V end was cut by 2 bases, the J end by 2 bases, with 8 bases between. The CDR3 consists of 13 residues. The CDR3 loop reads CSARLPTTDTQYF. DNA for the CDR3: TGCAGTGCTAGACTCCCGACCACAGATACGCAGTATTTT.

The CDR3 DNA reads TGTGCCAGCAGCAAGGGACAGGAAAACAATGAGCAGTTCTTC. This codes for CASSKGQENNEQFF. The rearrangement links TRBV21-1 to TRBJ2-1; the table's D call of TRBD1 was not tested on the DNA. TRBV21-1 is described as a pseudogene. The CDR3 length is 14 residues.

This chain joins TRBV20-1 and TRBJ2-3, with D tentatively TRBD2 (5 bases). This CDR3 spans 16 amino acids. Germline V lookup: CDR1 DFQATT, CDR2 SNEGSKA (reference sequence). V was cut by 0 bases and J by 2 bases, with 15 bases left in between. The CDR3 region has the DNA TGCAGTGCTAGAGACGGAGGTCGCCTGCCCACAGATACGCAGTATTTT. It encodes CSARDGGRLPTDTQYF.

This clonotype was counted a single time. The chain is built from TRBV20-1 and TRBJ2-3; possibly TRBD2 for D (6 bases). From germline, CDR1 is DFQATT and CDR2 SNEGSKA (reference sequence). V was clipped by 2 bases and J by 2 bases, with 14 bases between them. The CDR3 length is 15 residues. The CDR3 reads CSARPDYFTTDTQYF. CDR3 bases: TGCAGTGCTAGACCGGACTACTTTACCACAGATACGCAGTATTTT.

The chain links TRBV12-3 or TRBV12-4 to TRBJ2-7, with 7 bases fitting TRBD1. V dropped 6 bases and J dropped 3; count of bases not matched to a gene: 8. CDR3 length: 14 amino acids. As DNA, the CDR3 is TGTGCCAGCAGCCGGGACAGAGCGAGCTACGAGCAGTACTTC. It is translated as CASSRDRASYEQYF.

This clonotype was counted at least ten times. The chain links TRBV4-3 to TRBJ1-1; unclear D gene. Germline CDR1 LGHNA, CDR2 YSLEER. The CDR3 contains 14 residues. V shed 0 bases and J shed 1 base, with 6 bases lying between them. Here the CDR3 DNA reads TGCGCCAGCAGCCAAGAGTGGTGGAACACTGAAGCTTTCTTT. Its translation: CASSQEWWNTEAFF.

The J gene is TRBJ1-5, the V gene TRBV12-3 or TRBV12-4, with 9 bases lining up with TRBD1. J was trimmed by 4 bases and V by 6 bases; bases with no gene match: 13. The CDR3 spans 17 residues. The CDR3 nucleotides read TGTGCCAGCAGCCTTAGACCACAGGGGGCTCTAAATCAGCCCCAGCATTTT. As protein: CASSLRPQGALNQPQHF.

The V gene is TRBV19, the J gene TRBJ1-1, with TRBD1 as a possible D gene (5 bases). Trimming stripped 7 bases from V and 7 bases from J, with 10 bases between. Looked up from germline, CDR1 is LNHDA and CDR2 is SQIVND (reference sequence). This CDR3 comprises 11 residues. The CDR3: CASTWGDEAFF. The CDR3 nucleotides are TGTGCCAGTACTTGGGGGGATGAAGCTTTCTTT. The whole variable domain, remainder taken from reference TRBV19 and TRBJ1-1, is DGGITQSPKYLFRKEGQNVTLSCEQNLNHDAMYWYRQDPGQGLRLIYYSQIVNDFQKGDIAEGYSVSREKKESFPLTVTSAQKNPTAFYLCASTWGDEAFFGQGTRLTVV.

In its sample, this clonotype was seen a few times. The chain combines TRBV20-1 with TRBJ1-1; 8 bases agree with TRBD1. Germline V gives CDR1 DFQATT, CDR2 SNEGSKA (reference sequence). The CDR3 is 16 residues long. The J segment lost 4 bases and the V segment lost 6 bases, leaving 16 bases of the junction unmatched. CDR3 bases: TGCAGTGCCCACCGGGACAGGTCGCATTTGTCCACTGAAGCTTTCTTT. Translated, it gives CSAHRDRSHLSTEAFF.